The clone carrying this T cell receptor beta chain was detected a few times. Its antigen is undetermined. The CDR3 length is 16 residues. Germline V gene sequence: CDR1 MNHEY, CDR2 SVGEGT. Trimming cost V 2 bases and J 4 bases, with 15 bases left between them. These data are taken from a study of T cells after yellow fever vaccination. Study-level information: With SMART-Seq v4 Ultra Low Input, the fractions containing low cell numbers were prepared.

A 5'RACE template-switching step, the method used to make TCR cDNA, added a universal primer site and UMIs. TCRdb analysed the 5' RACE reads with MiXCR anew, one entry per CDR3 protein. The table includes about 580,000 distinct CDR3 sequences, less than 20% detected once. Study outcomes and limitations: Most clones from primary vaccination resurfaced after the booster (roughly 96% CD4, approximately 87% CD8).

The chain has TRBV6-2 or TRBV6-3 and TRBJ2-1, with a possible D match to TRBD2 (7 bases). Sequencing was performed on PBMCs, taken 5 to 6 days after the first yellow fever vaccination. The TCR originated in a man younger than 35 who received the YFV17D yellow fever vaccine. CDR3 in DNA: TGTGCCAGCAGTTACAGGGGGGGGATGTCATACAATGAGCAGTTCTTC. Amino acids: CASSYRGGMSYNEQFF.